The clone carrying this TCR beta chain came up a few times. What it recognizes is unknown. The assay was immunoSEQ multiplex PCR, and TCRdb's table has in-frame clones only and misses some. The profile shows approximately 80,000 clones, roughly 89% of them singletons. Trimming cost V 8 bases and J 1 base; bases outside gene matches: 3. Germline lookup yields CDR1 ENHRY and CDR2 SYGVKD. The CDR3 length is 14 residues. The source of the sample is a study of graft-versus-host responses after intestinal transplantation. Study as a whole: All recipients got anti-thymocyte globulin induction, then tacrolimus and steroids for three to four years. The study, taken as a whole, reports: Some patients had graft-donor T cell macrochimerism. In their allografts, the ratios of graft-versus-host to host-versus-graft T cell clones were high. HvG clone declines early post-transplant were associated with peak circulating GvH levels.

This TCR came from a human donor who received an intestinal transplant. The specimen was unstimulated CD4+ T cells sorted from spleen or lymph node cells, collected before intestinal transplant. The chain is built from TRBV10-3 and TRBJ1-5; TRBD1 aligns across 9 bases. The CDR3 sequence is CAIGGTGSNQPQHF. The CDR3 nucleotides are TGTGCCATCGGGGGGACAGGGAGCAATCAGCCCCAGCATTTT.